The next 31 T cell receptor beta chains were all read from a single sample in a study of blood T cell repertoires in COVID-19. Repertoires were generated with immunoSEQ multiplex PCR, while TCRdb's copy carries only in-frame clones and drops some. The table records 130,000 or so clones, about 83% of them present only once. Sequenced: peripheral blood. The receptors were sampled from a human donor in a cohort sampled during active COVID-19.

J is TRBJ2-3 and V is TRBV19, with 10 bases fitting TRBD2. The CDR3 is 19 residues long. From germline, CDR1 is LNHDA and CDR2 SQIVND (reference sequence). Trimming cost V 0 bases and J 0 bases; bases outside gene matches: 9. CDR3 protein: CASSIDVVAGGLSTDTQYF. CDR3 nucleotides: TGTGCCAGTAGTATAGATGTAGTAGCGGGAGGTTTAAGCACAGATACGCAGTATTTT.

This chain joins TRBV29-1 and TRBJ2-7, with D maybe TRBD1 (5 bases). V was shortened by 4 bases and J by 4 bases, with 11 bases between the two germline ends. The CDR3 covers 12 residues. Germline assignment: CDR1 SQVTM and CDR2 ANQGSEA. The CDR3 region is CSVGSGRYEQYF. The CDR3 region has the DNA TGCAGCGTTGGGTCAGGGCGGTACGAGCAGTACTTC.

This clone was seen only a few times. The chain joins TRBV7-8 to TRBJ1-5, with D possibly matching TRBD1 (5 bases). Germline V lookup: CDR1 SGHVS, CDR2 FQNEAQ. The CDR3 totals 14 residues. Trimming took 5 bases from V and 5 from J, leaving 13 bases between them. The chain's CDR3 is CASSKIQGYQPQHF. In DNA, the CDR3 is TGTGCCAGCAGCAAAATTCAGGGTTATCAGCCCCAGCATTTT.

This clone was seen only once. The CDR3 nucleotides read TGTGCCAGCAGTGCATACAGGGGCCCGTCCAATGGCTACACCTTC. It codes for CASSAYRGPSNGYTF. This chain connects TRBV27 to TRBJ1-2; 7 nucleotides agree with TRBD1. The V gene's germline CDR1 is MNHEY and CDR2 SMNVEV (reference sequence). The CDR3 is 15 residues long. Trimming removed 5 bases from V and 6 bases from J; junction bases left unmatched: 12.

This clone was detected only a few times. The J gene is TRBJ2-2, the V gene TRBV7-8, with 7 bases identical to TRBD1. The V gene end was trimmed by 6 bases and the J gene end by 3 bases; junction bases not matched to a gene: 13. The CDR3 is 17 amino acids. Per the germline V gene, CDR1 is SGHVS and CDR2 is FQNEAQ. The CDR3 DNA sequence: TGTGCCAGCAGTCCATCCCTTACAGGGGTTGACACCGGGGAGCTGTTTTTT. This codes for CASSPSLTGVDTGELFF. Full variable domain (missing parts from reference TRBV7-8 and TRBJ2-2): GAGVSQSPRYKVAKRGQDVALRCDPISGHVSLFWYQQALGQGPEFLTYFQNEAQLDKSGLPSDRFFAERPEGSVSTLKIQRTQQEDSAVYLCASSPSLTGVDTGELFFGEGSRLTVL.

CDR3 in DNA: TGTGCCAGCAGTTTACCACCGGGACAGAACAGGGGCTACACCTTC. This sequence encodes CASSLPPGQNRGYTF. The chain employs TRBV28 and TRBJ1-2; TRBD1 aligns across 7 bases. With 2 bases clipped from V and 8 bases from J, the junction kept 11 bases outside the gene matches. The CDR3 is 15 amino acids. CDR1 is MDHEN and CDR2 is SYDVKM in the germline V gene.

This clone was recorded once. The chain uses TRBV5-1 and TRBJ2-3; 10 positions match TRBD1. The CDR3 sequence is 15 residues long. J lost 3 bases, V lost 4 bases, and 5 bases had no gene match. CDR1 is SGHRS, CDR2 YFSETQ, per germline. The CDR3 loop reads CASSHRGQGTDTQYF. The CDR3 nucleotides read TGCGCCAGCAGCCACCGGGGACAGGGGACAGATACGCAGTATTTT.

J is TRBJ2-1 and V is TRBV9; D may be TRBD2 (6 bases). The CDR3 totals 16 residues. Germline-derived CDR1 and CDR2 are SGDLS and YYNGEE. V lost 4 bases to trimming and J lost 5 bases, with 19 bases between them. The CDR3: CASSPPRVEGDNEQFF. CDR3 nucleotides: TGTGCCAGCAGCCCCCCCAGGGTGGAGGGAGACAATGAGCAGTTCTTC.

CDR3 residues: CASRPDRSGTEAFF. In DNA form, the CDR3 reads TGTGCCAGCAGACCGGACAGGTCGGGAACTGAAGCTTTCTTT. This chain uses TRBV7-9 with TRBJ1-1; 7 positions match TRBD1. Per germline, CDR1 SEHNR and CDR2 FQNEAQ (reference sequence). The ends lost 6 bases at V and 5 bases at J; junction bases unmatched: 9. This CDR3 comprises 14 residues.

The V and J genes are TRBV6-5 and TRBJ2-7; D is unclear. Trimming took 0 bases from V and 5 from J, leaving 14 bases between them. The CDR3 has 15 residues. Germline V gives CDR1 MNHEY, CDR2 SVGAGI. Here the CDR3 DNA reads TGTGCCAGCAGTTACTCCCACACCCAAAACCACGAGCAGTACTTC. Its translation is CASSYSHTQNHEQYF.

The chain couples TRBV6-2 or TRBV6-3 to TRBJ2-7; 9 nucleotides agree with TRBD2. Germline-derived CDR1 and CDR2 are MNHEY and SVGEGT. V shed 6 bases and J 3 bases; nucleotides not matched to a gene: 6. The CDR3 consists of 14 residues. CDR3 DNA sequence: TGTGCCAGCAGCCCCTCTAGCGGGATCTACGAGCAGTACTTC. Its translation is CASSPSSGIYEQYF.

The chain couples TRBV18 to TRBJ2-5, with no clear D. V gave up 3 bases and J gave up 1 base, with 3 bases separating them. The CDR3 is 12 amino acids. CDR1 and CDR2 from the germline V gene are KGHSH and LQKENI. The CDR3 DNA sequence: TGTGCCAGCTCACCCTCCCAAGAGACCCAGTACTTC. Residues: CASSPSQETQYF.

The chain carries TRBV5-1 and TRBJ1-2; TRBD1 matches 8 bases. CDR1 SGHRS and CDR2 YFSETQ come from the germline V gene. The CDR3 has 15 amino acids. J lost 7 bases, V lost 2 bases, and 10 bases had no gene match. The CDR3 reads CASSFTGTGSTGYTF. In nucleotides, the CDR3 is TGCGCCAGCAGCTTTACCGGGACAGGCTCGACTGGCTACACCTTC. The full variable domain, in which reference TRBV5-1 and TRBJ1-2 provide the parts outside the CDR3, is KAGVTQTPRYLIKTRGQQVTLSCSPISGHRSVSWYQQTPGQGLQFLFEYFSETQRNKGNFPGRFSGRQFSNSRSEMNVSTLELGDSALYLCASSFTGTGSTGYTFGSGTRLTVV.

This clone has only one observation. This chain uses TRBV30 with TRBJ2-3; D may be TRBD2 (6 bases). Germline assignment: CDR1 GTSNPN and CDR2 SVGIG (reference sequence). The CDR3 has 14 residues. V lost 1 base and J 3 bases, leaving 11 bases between the germline ends. DNA of the CDR3: TGTGCCTGGAGTGAGGGACTTGATACAGATACGCAGTATTTT. It translates to CAWSEGLDTDTQYF.

The CDR3 region is CASSEGFRETQYF. CDR3 DNA: TGTGCCAGCAGTGAAGGGTTTCGGGAGACCCAGTACTTC. The chain is built from TRBV6-1 and TRBJ2-5; D not certain. V dropped 1 base and J dropped 5 bases, with 8 bases sitting between them. The germline gives CDR1 MNHNS, CDR2 SASEGT. The CDR3 is 13 amino acids.

This sequence joins TRBV3-1 (or the pseudogene TRBV3-2) and TRBJ1-3; D is unresolved. V was clipped by 1 base and J by 6 bases, with 16 bases between them. In germline, CDR1 is LGHDT, CDR2 YNNKEL (reference sequence). CDR3 length: 16 amino acids. CDR3: CASSQVPGRLTNTIYF. The CDR3 coding sequence is TGTGCCAGCAGCCAAGTCCCAGGCAGGCTTACAAACACCATATATTTT.

This sequence joins TRBV6-5 and TRBJ2-3; 8 bases are shared with TRBD1. The V and J ends lost 6 bases and 4 bases, in that order; junction bases with no gene match: 9. The CDR3 is 15 amino acids. The germline gives CDR1 MNHEY, CDR2 SVGAGI. CDR3 DNA: TGTGCCAGCAGGAGGGCAGGGGGCGCCTCAGATACGCAGTATTTT. Protein product: CASRRAGGASDTQYF.

V is TRBV10-3 and J is TRBJ2-7; 7 bases map to TRBD2. Germline lookup yields CDR1 ENHRY and CDR2 SYGVKD. Unmatched junction bases numbered 20, after V lost 6 bases and J lost 3 bases. This CDR3 has 18 amino acids. The DNA for the CDR3 is TGTGCCATCAGCGGCGGGGGTACAGGACGGAGTTCCTTCTACGAGCAGTACTTC. It specifies CAISGGGTGRSSFYEQYF.

This chain uses TRBV11-3 with TRBJ2-3; 9 bases line up with TRBD2. Germline CDR1 reads SGHNT; CDR2 reads YENEEA. The V segment lost 1 base and the J segment 0 bases; nucleotides outside the gene matches: 2. The length of the CDR3 is 16 residues. As DNA, the CDR3 is TGTGCCAGCAGCTTAGGAGCGGGAGGTAGCACAGATACGCAGTATTTT. Translated: CASSLGAGGSTDTQYF.

DNA for the CDR3: TGTGCCAGCAGTTACTGGGGGATTCGGGGGTCCTACGAGCAGTACTTC. Its translation: CASSYWGIRGSYEQYF. The rearrangement joins TRBV6-2 or TRBV6-3 to TRBJ2-7, with D perhaps TRBD2 (6 bases). CDR3 length equals 16 residues. Germline V lookup: CDR1 MNHEY, CDR2 SVGEGT. The V gene lost 1 base and the J gene lost 1 base, with 14 bases spanning the gap.

The chain combines TRBV28 with TRBJ2-5; weak D call: TRBD2 (6 bases). The V gene lost 6 bases and the J gene lost 4 bases, with 18 bases spanning the gap. Germline lookup yields CDR1 MDHEN and CDR2 SYDVKM. This CDR3 has 15 residues. CDR3 sequence reads: CASSPGGGPRETQYF. The DNA for the CDR3 is TGTGCCAGCAGCCCCGGGGGTGGACCCCGAGAGACCCAGTACTTC.

This clone has a handful of counts. The chain is built from TRBV3-1 (or the pseudogene TRBV3-2) and TRBJ1-1; a weak D match, TRBD1 (6 bases). CDR1 is LGHDT, CDR2 YNNKEL, per germline (reference sequence). Trimming took 1 base from V and 7 from J, leaving 13 bases between them. This CDR3 has 14 residues. CDR3 sequence reads: CASSQVAGAGEAFF. The CDR3 DNA sequence: TGTGCCAGCAGCCAAGTTGCGGGGGCTGGTGAAGCTTTCTTT.

The chain uses TRBV19 and TRBJ1-2; D perhaps matches TRBD1 (6 bases). With 4 bases removed from V and 8 bases from J, the gap between germline ends came to 14 bases. The germline V gene encodes CDR1 LNHDA and CDR2 SQIVND (reference sequence). The CDR3 length is 13 residues. CDR3 protein: CASSTRQERGYTF. In DNA form, the CDR3 reads TGTGCCAGTAGTACCCGACAGGAGAGGGGCTACACCTTC. Drawing the rest from reference TRBV19 and TRBJ1-2, the complete variable domain is DGGITQSPKYLFRKEGQNVTLSCEQNLNHDAMYWYRQDPGQGLRLIYYSQIVNDFQKGDIAEGYSVSREKKESFPLTVTSAQKNPTAFYLCASSTRQERGYTFGSGTRLTVV.

J is TRBJ2-4 and V is TRBV2; D is perhaps TRBD1 (6 bases). The CDR3 contains 15 residues. Trimming left V 6 bases short and J 6 bases short, with 18 bases between. The germline V gene has CDR1 SNHLY and CDR2 FYNNEI. Here the CDR3 reads CASRDLQGVGNIQYF. CDR3 in DNA: TGTGCCAGCAGAGACTTACAGGGAGTCGGAAACATTCAGTACTTC.

The V call is TRBV5-8, the J call TRBJ2-7; 13 bases fit TRBD2. The CDR3 length is 15 residues. Trimming took 0 bases from V and 5 from J; bases not matched to a gene: 2. CDR1 is SGHTS, CDR2 YDEGEE, per germline. The CDR3 DNA reads TGTGCCAGCAGCTTGGCCGGGACTAGCGGGAACGAGCAGTACTTC. Protein product: CASSLAGTSGNEQYF.

The chain links TRBV7-3 to TRBJ1-1, with 7 bases that match TRBD1. This CDR3 contains 14 residues. Germline CDR1 and CDR2: SGHTA and FQGTGA. With V trimmed by 5 bases and J by 0 bases, 3 bases remained unmatched. The DNA of the CDR3 is TGTGCCAGCAGCCCAGGGGGACTGAACACTGAAGCTTTCTTT. It codes for CASSPGGLNTEAFF.

This clone came up once. This chain connects TRBV19 to TRBJ1-3, with D maybe TRBD1 (5 bases). The germline V gene has CDR1 LNHDA and CDR2 SQIVND (reference sequence). The CDR3 consists of 15 residues. Trimming took off 5 bases at V and 0 bases at J, with 11 bases between the two ends. The CDR3: CASSETADSGNTIYF. The CDR3 nucleotides are TGTGCCAGTAGTGAGACAGCCGACTCTGGAAACACCATATATTTT.

The rearrangement links TRBV28 to TRBJ2-5; 9 positions agree with TRBD1. Germline assignment: CDR1 MDHEN and CDR2 SYDVKM. This CDR3 is 16 amino acids long. V shed 4 bases and J 4 bases; nucleotides not matched to a gene: 10. The CDR3 reads CASSSMDRGGVETQYF. DNA for the CDR3: TGTGCCAGCAGTTCAATGGACAGGGGCGGCGTAGAGACCCAGTACTTC.

V is TRBV19 and J is TRBJ1-2; TRBD1 aligns across 8 bases. The CDR3 totals 14 residues. Trimming took 9 bases from V and 2 from J; bases not matched to a gene: 8. Germline loops: CDR1 LNHDA, CDR2 SQIVND (reference sequence). The CDR3 protein is CASTRDRSNYGYTF. In DNA form, the CDR3 reads TGTGCCAGCACCCGGGACAGGTCAAACTATGGCTACACCTTC.

This chain links TRBV18 with TRBJ1-1; D is unclear. CDR1 and CDR2 from the germline V gene are KGHSH and LQKENI. The germline V and J ends were trimmed by 3 bases and 0 bases, with 14 bases remaining between them. The CDR3 runs to 16 residues. The CDR3 reads CASSPGGIEMNTEAFF. In DNA, the CDR3 is TGTGCCAGCTCACCCGGCGGAATTGAGATGAACACTGAAGCTTTCTTT.

V gene TRBV14 combines with J gene TRBJ1-1; D gene uncertain. Germline CDR1 SGHDN, CDR2 FVKESK. CDR3 length: 13 residues. V lost 10 bases and J 0 bases, leaving 12 bases between the germline ends. In DNA, the CDR3 is TGTGCCACCTCGAGAGGGCTGAACACTGAAGCTTTCTTT. Protein product: CATSRGLNTEAFF.